Following are 15 T cell receptor beta chains from one sample sequenced in a study of T cells in Graves' hyperthyroidism and ophthalmopathy. It was RNA transcripts that yielded the amplified TCR beta CDR3 regions. Carried out on the TCR CDR3, a first-round RT-PCR used the HTBI primer set. TCRdb used MiXCR to reprocess the multiplex PCR reads, holding one entry per CDR3 protein. The sample comprises roughly 530,000 distinct CDR3 sequences, approximately 17% of which are singletons, and 15% to 20% rests with the top ten. Sequenced material: blood. These receptors came from a woman under 30 with Graves' ophthalmopathy.

This clonotype came up many times. The rearrangement uses TRBV18 and TRBJ2-1; D possibly matches TRBD1 or TRBD2 (5 bases each). Deletions cut 0 bases from V and 9 bases from J, with 18 bases between. Germline V lookup: CDR1 KGHSH, CDR2 LQKENI. The CDR3 runs to 16 residues. CDR3 DNA sequence: TGTGCCAGCTCACCACCAGGGACCAGGGCGAGGGGTGAGCAGTTCTTC. Amino acids: CASSPPGTRARGEQFF.

The gene calls are TRBV7-8 and TRBJ1-2; D is possibly TRBD1 (5 bases). Germline CDR1 and CDR2: SGHVS and FQNEAQ. The V end was cut by 5 bases, the J end by 0 bases, with 28 bases between. CDR3 length: 20 residues. The CDR3 DNA follows: TGTGCCAGCAGCCCTCGCTACCTAGACAGCGCGAAAAGGGCTAACTATGGCTACACCTTC. Its protein product is CASSPRYLDSAKRANYGYTF.

There are many counts of this clonotype. The chain combines TRBV2 with TRBJ1-1; D gene uncertain. The CDR3 has 13 amino acids. V was trimmed by 0 bases and J by 7 bases, leaving 9 bases between them. The germline CDR1 and CDR2 sequences are SNHLY and FYNNEI. DNA of the CDR3: TGTGCCAGCAGTGAAGCGTCGCGGGGTGAAGCTTTCTTT. Translating gives CASSEASRGEAFF.

As concerns this clonotype: A much larger clone differs by one base, so this may be a read error. The chain links TRBV28 to TRBJ1-6; no firm D call. V shed 2 bases and J shed 11 bases, with 10 bases lying between them. The CDR3 is 13 residues long. CDR1 and CDR2 (germline): MDHEN, SYDVKM. In DNA, the CDR3 is TGTGCCAGCAGTTTAGGAGGGAAGGCACCCCTCCACTTT. Its protein product is CASSLGGKAPLHF.

The chain employs TRBV6-1 and TRBJ2-3; the D gene is possibly TRBD1 (6 bases). V shed 6 bases and J shed 1 base, with 14 bases lying between them. Germline V gene data show CDR1 as MNHNS and CDR2 as SASEGT. This CDR3 is 15 amino acids long. CDR3: CASRYQGSGTDTQYF. The CDR3 region has the DNA TGTGCCAGCAGGTATCAGGGGTCAGGCACAGATACGCAGTATTTT.

This clonotype has at least ten counts. V is TRBV7-9 and J is TRBJ2-1, with 7 bases identical to TRBD2. The ends lost 3 bases at V and 0 bases at J; junction bases unmatched: 8. The CDR3 consists of 17 residues. Germline CDR1 SEHNR, CDR2 FQNEAQ (reference sequence). CDR3 nucleotides: TGTGCCAGCAGCTTTGAGGGGACTACCCACTCCTACAATGAGCAGTTCTTC. Amino acids: CASSFEGTTHSYNEQFF.

There are many counts of this clonotype. V and J are TRBV20-1 and TRBJ2-7, with D perhaps TRBD1 or TRBD2 (5 bases each). Deletions cut 3 bases from V and 2 bases from J, with 11 bases between. The CDR3 contains 13 residues. Germline assignment: CDR1 DFQATT and CDR2 SNEGSKA (reference sequence). CDR3 nucleotides: TGCAGTGCTAGCTGGGACGTCGCCTACGAGCAGTACTTC. Translated: CSASWDVAYEQYF.

At least ten counts were recorded for this clonotype. This chain joins TRBV11-3 and TRBJ2-3, with D unclear. V lost 2 bases, J lost 5 bases, and 8 bases lay in between. Germline-derived CDR1 and CDR2 are SGHNT and YENEEA. This CDR3 contains 13 residues. CDR3: CASSLNARDTQYF. The CDR3 nucleotides are TGTGCCAGCAGCTTAAATGCTAGAGATACGCAGTATTTT.

This clonotype has only a few counts. The chain recombines TRBV3-1 with TRBJ1-6; the D is unclear. CDR1 is LGHDT, CDR2 YNNKEL, per germline (reference sequence). The CDR3 runs 15 residues. Deletions cut 1 base from V and 6 bases from J, with 10 bases between. The CDR3 DNA reads TGTGCCAGCAGCCAAGGGGCCGTACTTAATTCACCCCTCCACTTT. Translated, it gives CASSQGAVLNSPLHF.

This clonotype was detected many times. The chain joins TRBV28 to TRBJ1-6, with TRBD1 matching over 7 bases. The CDR3 covers 14 residues. From germline, CDR1 is MDHEN and CDR2 SYDVKM. The ends lost 4 bases at V and 10 bases at J; junction bases unmatched: 7. The CDR3 here is CASSSGGKLSPLHF. The CDR3 DNA reads TGTGCCAGCAGTTCAGGGGGAAAGTTATCACCCCTCCACTTT.

The V and J genes are TRBV19 and TRBJ2-7; D possibly corresponds to TRBD2 (7 bases). Germline V gene lookup returns CDR1 LNHDA and CDR2 SQIVND (reference sequence). This CDR3 comprises 14 residues. V was cut by 1 base and J by 4 bases, with 11 bases left in between. The CDR3 sequence: CASSIASGQYEQYF. Here the CDR3 DNA reads TGTGCCAGTAGTATAGCTAGCGGACAGTACGAGCAGTACTTC. The variable domain in full, with the rest retrieved from reference TRBV19 and TRBJ2-7, is DGGITQSPKYLFRKEGQNVTLSCEQNLNHDAMYWYRQDPGQGLRLIYYSQIVNDFQKGDIAEGYSVSREKKESFPLTVTSAQKNPTAFYLCASSIASGQYEQYFGPGTRLTVT.

This rearrangement joins TRBV15 to TRBJ1-3; D not certain. The germline CDR1 and CDR2 sequences are LNHNV and YYDKDF (reference sequence). V lost 1 base to trimming and J lost 3 bases, with 7 bases between them. The CDR3 is made up of 14 amino acids. In DNA form, the CDR3 reads TGTGCCACCAGCAGAGGGACGGTTGGAAACACCATATATTTT. Its protein product is CATSRGTVGNTIYF.

The chain carries TRBV12-3 or TRBV12-4 and TRBJ1-4, with 12 bases lining up with TRBD1. The ends lost 3 bases at V and 7 bases at J; junction bases unmatched: 6. The CDR3 is 16 amino acids. CDR3 DNA sequence: TGTGCCAGCAGTTTCCCCGGGACAGGGGGCAGTGAAAAACTGTTTTTT. Protein sequence: CASSFPGTGGSEKLFF.

This clonotype was detected a few times. The CDR3 DNA is TGTGCCAGCAGCGTGGGGACTAGCTTAAACGAGCAGTACTTC. Translating it yields CASSVGTSLNEQYF. V gene TRBV9 combines with J gene TRBJ2-7, with 9 bases lining up with TRBD2. This CDR3 is 14 amino acids long. Germline V gene sequence: CDR1 SGDLS, CDR2 YYNGEE. The V and J ends lost 2 bases and 5 bases, in that order; junction bases with no gene match: 5.

The J gene is TRBJ2-2, the V gene TRBV7-9; tentatively, D is TRBD1 (6 bases). Germline V lookup: CDR1 SEHNR, CDR2 FQNEAQ (reference sequence). Trimming stripped 3 bases from V and 1 base from J, with 9 bases between. This CDR3 contains 15 residues. In nucleotides, the CDR3 is TGTGCCAGCAGCTTCACAGGGATGAACACCGGGGAGCTGTTTTTT. Its translation is CASSFTGMNTGELFF.